This T cell receptor beta chain is from a study of OX40 agonist ivuxolimab in advanced cancers. Overall study context: The patients' treatment was ivuxolimab, an agonistic anti-OX40 (CD134) antibody. The study gave patients intravenous ivuxolimab at 0.01 to 10 mg/kg every 2 weeks. Participants, about 83% male, averaged roughly 60 years of age, ranging from roughly 20 to 80.

The method was immunoSEQ multiplex PCR; TCRdb's version includes in-frame clones alone and lacks a portion of them. Here the sample spans over 50,000 clones, about nine tenths being singletons. Trimming took off 4 bases at V and 4 bases at J, with 15 bases between the two ends. The CDR3 has 15 residues. Germline lookup yields CDR1 SGDLS and CDR2 YYNGEE. This chain links TRBV9 with TRBJ1-3; D unresolved. The sample consisted of CD4+ or CD8+ T cells sorted from blood, taken in a trial of the OX40 agonist ivuxolimab. The clonotype was recovered from an adult with an advanced solid tumor such as melanoma, head and neck, liver or kidney cancer. The CDR3 sequence: CASSLGMQSGNTIYF. CDR3 coding DNA: TGTGCCAGCAGCTTAGGTATGCAGTCCGGAAACACCATATATTTT.